What follows is one TCR beta chain and its context. This clone was seen a single time. Its cognate antigen has yet to be identified. The record has no base qualities; no much larger clone is one base away. The CDR3 regions of human TCRbeta chains were analyzed by immunosequencing. As for how the authors treated the data: Repertoire TCRs were checked for matches against a reference library of SARS-CoV-2-specific TCRs that had been generated using the MIRA antigen-specificity platform. Breadth was defined as the fraction of unique TCRs that were SARS-CoV-2-associated. Depth was defined as the fraction of total T cells that were SARS-CoV-2-associated. Each spike-specific TCR was assigned to its reactive spike region and to a CD4 or CD8 class using the MIRA data. Log10-transformed breadth and depth values were compared by one-way ANOVA with Sidak's multiple comparisons tests. Not all clones reach the TCRdb copy of this immuneACCESS table, which keeps in-frame sequences only. Checked studies attribute under half of the gap to unresolved V genes and leave the rest unexplained. The D gene and trimming were derived from the DNA, and the V and J assignments and clone size from that table. A total of 150,000 to 200,000 clones appear in this sample, 85% to 95% of them only once. Around 3% of the sample comes from the top ten.

These data are taken from a study of T cell responses to AZD1222 COVID-19 vaccine (dated by TCRdb to the early 2020s). In the study overall: AZD1222 recipients given second doses at about 4 weeks or at about 12 weeks were pooled, since spike-specific TCR depth and breadth were not found to differ between the two schedules. A total of roughly 240 trial participants underwent TCR sequencing, of whom about 210 received two doses of AZD1222 and 26 received two doses of the MenACWY control vaccine. Trial participants were enrolled by age into 18-55, 56-69 and 70-plus year subgroups, with roughly 150, 30 and 60 TCR-sequenced participants respectively. What the study reported, not specific to this receptor: Reportedly, almost half of the unique spike-specific TCRs recognized epitopes lying outside the regions that are mutated in the B.1.351 and B.1.1.7 variants. Most participants were white British and females outnumbered males, and the authors suggested that clonal diversity may have been underestimated. The whole spike protein was spanned by vaccine-associated CD4 TCRs, and dominant responses were seen in regions 160-218 and 743-854. The 56-69-year group was small, and its depth increase did not reach significance, likely because of low power. Because no day 14 peak-response samples were available, repertoires were characterized only after the peak T cell response. A significant rise in spike-specific TCR breadth and depth was observed after two AZD1222 doses relative to day 0 and relative to MenACWY recipients. Conclusions about previously exposed vaccinees are limited because only a handful of AZD1222 recipients were SARS-CoV-2 seropositive at baseline.

This specimen's time point label, interpreted: baseline before first vaccination. Samples from vaccinated people were obtained from the UK trials COV001 and COV002, which included a single-blind randomized controlled phase 2/3 trial of AZD1222 (ChAdOx1 nCoV-19) in healthy adults. Trial participant PBMC samples were collected at day 0 and day 28 after the second dose for TCRbeta chain sequencing. Including cysteine and phenylalanine, the CDR3 has 15 amino acids. The DNA shown is the 45-base CDR3, in frame from base 1. The germline V gene encodes CDR1 SGHAT and CDR2 FQNNGV. Trimming at the junction amounts to 3 bases on V and 2 bases on J, and the germline ends lie 14 bases apart.

The sample was peripheral blood, taken on day 0 of AZD1222 vaccination. The chain links TRBV11-2 with TRBJ2-7; a tentative D call is TRBD1 (5 bases match). This TCR derives from an adult in good health. The CDR3 has the sequence CASSLGRATTYEQYF. DNA sequence: TGTGCCAGCAGCTTGGGCAGGGCTACCACCTACGAGCAGTACTTC. Reference TRBV11-2 and TRBJ2-7 proteins supply the regions before and after the CDR3; the full variable domain is: EAGVAQSPRYKIIEKRQSVAFWCNPISGHATLYWYQQILGQGPKLLIQFQNNGVVDDSQLPKDRFSAERLKGVDSTLKIQPAKLEDSAVYLCASSLGRATTYEQYFGPGTRLTVT.